One and the same sample provided the 31 T cell receptor beta chains below, sequenced in a study of blood T cell repertoires in COVID-19. Some clones are missing from TCRdb's copy, which holds only in-frame ones; the method was immunoSEQ multiplex PCR. The data show about 420,000 clones, about 87% seen once. The specimen was peripheral blood. These receptors came from a man aged 18 to 29 with COVID-19, enrolled during active disease.

The chain uses TRBV12-3 or TRBV12-4 and TRBJ2-7; TRBD1 agrees at 7 bases. Trimming took 8 bases from V and 5 from J; bases not matched to a gene: 6. The CDR3 runs to 12 residues. The CDR3 loop is CASGAGGHEQYF. The CDR3 DNA reads as TGTGCCAGCGGGGCAGGGGGACACGAGCAGTACTTC.

The chain joins TRBV5-1 to TRBJ2-3; TRBD1 aligns across 9 bases. Germline CDR1 is SGHRS and CDR2 is YFSETQ. This CDR3 has 17 amino acids. The J segment lost 0 bases and the V segment lost 0 bases, leaving 5 bases of the junction unmatched. In nucleotides, the CDR3 is TGCGCCAGCAGCTTGGTGGGACAGGGTGATAGCACAGATACGCAGTATTTT. It specifies CASSLVGQGDSTDTQYF.

DNA of the CDR3: TGTGCCAGCAGCAAGGCTCCTATGGGGGGGCCTAACGAGCAGTACTTC. Encoded protein: CASSKAPMGGPNEQYF. The rearrangement links TRBV7-6 to TRBJ2-7, with TRBD2 as a possible D gene (7 bases). V lost 5 bases and J lost 5, with 22 bases in between. CDR3 length: 16 amino acids. Looked up from germline, CDR1 is SGHVS and CDR2 is FNYEAQ. The full variable domain, rest sourced from reference TRBV7-6 and TRBJ2-7, is GAGVSQSPRYKVTKRGQDVALRCDPISGHVSLYWYRQALGQGPEFLTYFNYEAQQDKSGLPNDRFSAERPEGSISTLTIQRTEQRDSAMYRCASSKAPMGGPNEQYFGPGTRLTVT.

The V and J genes are TRBV5-1 and TRBJ2-1; 8 nucleotides match TRBD2. Trimming took 3 bases from V and 3 from J; bases not matched to a gene: 8. Germline V CDR1 and CDR2: SGHRS, YFSETQ. CDR3 length equals 16 residues. The CDR3: CASSSYPGLVYNEQFF. As DNA, the CDR3 is TGCGCCAGCAGCTCCTACCCGGGACTAGTCTACAATGAGCAGTTCTTC.

Here the CDR3 DNA reads TGTGCCAGCTCCCCAGATGGACAGGGAAGCTCTGGGGCCAACGTCCTGACTTTC. It specifies CASSPDGQGSSGANVLTF. V usage is TRBV18 and J usage is TRBJ2-6; 8 bases are a match to TRBD1. Germline loops: CDR1 KGHSH, CDR2 LQKENI. With V trimmed by 6 bases and J by 0 bases, 10 bases remained unmatched. This CDR3 is 18 amino acids long.

This clone showed up just once. This rearrangement joins TRBV18 to TRBJ2-7; 8 bases agree with TRBD2. This CDR3 spans 15 amino acids. From germline, CDR1 is KGHSH and CDR2 LQKENI. J lost 6 bases, V lost 3 bases, and 10 bases had no gene match. This CDR3 is CASSPLAGQEGEQYF. DNA of the CDR3: TGTGCCAGCTCACCTCTAGCGGGCCAGGAGGGCGAGCAGTACTTC.

The rearrangement uses TRBV29-1 and TRBJ2-1, with D possibly TRBD1 on 5 matching bases. Trimming shortened V by 8 bases and J by 9 bases, and 14 bases separated the two germline ends. This CDR3 spans 11 amino acids. The germline CDR1 and CDR2 sequences are SQVTM and ANQGSEA. CDR3 sequence reads: CSLGAVGEQFF. The CDR3 nucleotides read TGCAGCTTAGGGGCAGTGGGTGAGCAGTTCTTC.

J is TRBJ2-2 and V is TRBV24-1, with D perhaps TRBD1 (5 bases). The germline V gene encodes CDR1 KGHDR and CDR2 SFDVKD. CDR3 length: 14 amino acids. Between the trimmed V and J ends, which lost 4 bases and 3 bases, there was a span of 8 bases. The CDR3 DNA follows: TGTGCCACCAGTGACCAGGGATACACCGGGGAGCTGTTTTTT. Translated, it gives CATSDQGYTGELFF.

This clone was seen once. This rearrangement joins TRBV5-6 to TRBJ1-3; D ambiguous. Germline V gene data show CDR1 as SGHDT and CDR2 as YYEEEE. The CDR3 has 14 residues. V dropped 2 bases and J dropped 4 bases, with 10 bases sitting between them. This chain's CDR3 is CASSFRGGGNTIYF. In nucleotides, the CDR3 is TGTGCCAGCAGCTTTCGGGGTGGCGGAAACACCATATATTTT.

J is TRBJ1-1 and V is TRBV4-1; perhaps TRBD1 as D (5 bases). The germline gives CDR1 MGHRA, CDR2 YSYEKL. Trimming removed 5 bases at V and 1 base at J, with 23 bases between. The CDR3 has 18 residues. The CDR3 DNA reads TGCGCCAGCAGCACCCAACCTTTAAGGGGTCTGACGAACACTGAAGCTTTCTTT. This sequence encodes CASSTQPLRGLTNTEAFF.

This rearrangement joins TRBV6-5 to TRBJ1-2; D perhaps matches TRBD1 (6 bases). This CDR3 region has 13 residues. The ends were cut back, 5 bases at V and 8 bases at J, with 15 bases in the middle. Per the germline V gene, CDR1 is MNHEY and CDR2 is SVGAGI. The CDR3 bases are TGTGCCAGCAGTATCCACAGGGAGTACGGCTACACCTTC. Protein sequence: CASSIHREYGYTF.

The V gene is TRBV2, the J gene TRBJ2-5; 9 nucleotides line up with TRBD1. This CDR3 is 14 amino acids long. Germline CDR1 is SNHLY and CDR2 is FYNNEI. The trim removed 6 bases at V and 4 bases at J, leaving 6 bases unmatched. CDR3 sequence: CASSQGQGPETQYF. The CDR3 DNA reads TGTGCCAGCAGCCAGGGACAGGGCCCAGAGACCCAGTACTTC.

The chain couples TRBV5-1 to TRBJ2-1; 11 bases match TRBD2. The CDR3 has 16 residues. V gave up 4 bases and J gave up 7 bases; unmatched junction bases: 10. Germline V lookup: CDR1 SGHRS, CDR2 YFSETQ. The chain's CDR3 is CASSPSLAGERNEQFF. CDR3 DNA sequence: TGCGCCAGCAGCCCTTCACTAGCGGGAGAGAGGAATGAGCAGTTCTTC. Variable domain in full (rest from reference TRBV5-1 and TRBJ2-1): KAGVTQTPRYLIKTRGQQVTLSCSPISGHRSVSWYQQTPGQGLQFLFEYFSETQRNKGNFPGRFSGRQFSNSRSEMNVSTLELGDSALYLCASSPSLAGERNEQFFGPGTRLTVL.

V usage is TRBV28 and J usage is TRBJ1-1, with 9 positions matching TRBD1. CDR1 MDHEN and CDR2 SYDVKM come from the germline V gene. The J segment lost 6 bases and the V segment lost 5 bases, leaving 10 bases of the junction unmatched. This CDR3 has 15 residues. The CDR3 loop reads CASSAPGQGKAEAFF. The CDR3 DNA reads TGTGCCAGCAGTGCCCCGGGACAGGGTAAGGCTGAAGCTTTCTTT.

The genes are TRBV5-1 and TRBJ1-5; D not resolved. V was clipped by 0 bases and J by 8 bases, with 9 bases between them. This CDR3 is built from 13 residues. Germline CDR1 SGHRS, CDR2 YFSETQ. CDR3: CASSLGGREPQHF. The CDR3 nucleotides read TGCGCCAGCAGCTTGGGAGGGAGGGAGCCCCAGCATTTT.

This chain connects TRBV7-9 to TRBJ1-1, with 9 nucleotides matching TRBD1. Germline V gene sequence: CDR1 SEHNR, CDR2 FQNEAQ (reference sequence). This CDR3 has 15 residues. Germline trimming cut 4 bases from V and 2 bases from J; bases unmatched to any gene: 5. The CDR3: CASSWGTGSNTEAFF. In DNA, the CDR3 is TGTGCCAGCAGCTGGGGGACAGGGAGTAACACTGAAGCTTTCTTT.

The CDR3 region is CASEPGLAGGYEQYF. DNA of the CDR3: TGCGCCAGCGAACCGGGACTAGCGGGGGGGTACGAGCAGTACTTC. The J gene is TRBJ2-7, the V gene TRBV5-1, with 16 bases identical to TRBD2. The CDR3 length is 15 residues. Looked up from germline, CDR1 is SGHRS and CDR2 is YFSETQ. Unmatched junction bases numbered 5, after V lost 7 bases and J lost 4 bases.

J is TRBJ2-7 and V is TRBV3-1 (or the pseudogene TRBV3-2); 10 positions agree with TRBD2. Germline V gene data show CDR1 as LGHDT and CDR2 as YNNKEL (reference sequence). The CDR3 totals 16 residues. The V gene end was trimmed by 1 base and the J gene end by 0 bases; junction bases not matched to a gene: 3. In nucleotides, the CDR3 is TGTGCCAGCAGCCAAGGACTAGCGGGCCTCTCCTACGAGCAGTACTTC. It encodes CASSQGLAGLSYEQYF.

The gene calls are TRBV9 and TRBJ1-6; 7 nucleotides align to TRBD1. CDR3 size: 16 residues. With V trimmed by 0 bases and J by 6 bases, 6 bases remained unmatched. Germline V CDR1 and CDR2: SGDLS, YYNGEE. The chain's CDR3 is CASSVGQGNSNSPLHF. The CDR3 DNA reads TGTGCCAGCAGCGTAGGACAGGGAAATTCTAATTCACCCCTCCACTTT.

This clone occurred once. This chain links TRBV11-3 with TRBJ2-3; D may be TRBD1 (6 bases). V lost 4 bases, J lost 2 bases, and 16 bases lay in between. The germline gives CDR1 SGHNT, CDR2 YENEEA. The CDR3 is made up of 16 amino acids. Here the CDR3 DNA reads TGTGCCAGCAGCTCCGCACAGGGCCTTCTCACAGATACGCAGTATTTT. Its protein is CASSSAQGLLTDTQYF. Based on the CDR3 plus reference TRBV11-3 and TRBJ2-3, the full variable domain is EAGVVQSPRYKIIEKKQPVAFWCNPISGHNTLYWYLQNLGQGPELLIRYENEEAVDDSQLPKDRFSAERLKGVDSTLKIQPAELGDSAVYLCASSSAQGLLTDTQYFGPGTRLTVL.

The chain employs TRBV24-1 and TRBJ2-1, with D tentatively TRBD2 (5 bases). V dropped 6 bases and J dropped 4 bases, with 6 bases sitting between them. This CDR3 is 12 amino acids long. Germline V gene data show CDR1 as KGHDR and CDR2 as SFDVKD. In DNA form, the CDR3 reads TGTGCCACCAGTTCGGGGTACAATGAGCAGTTCTTC. Amino acid sequence: CATSSGYNEQFF.

The gene calls are TRBV7-9 and TRBJ2-2; no definite D call. The CDR3 is made up of 15 amino acids. Germline lookup yields CDR1 SEHNR and CDR2 FQNEAQ (reference sequence). V was cut by 2 bases and J by 8 bases, with 15 bases left in between. CDR3 protein: CASSLIQRERGELFF. CDR3 nucleotide sequence: TGTGCCAGCAGCTTAATACAGAGAGAAAGGGGGGAGCTGTTTTTT.

This clone was observed a few times. The rearrangement joins TRBV7-6 to TRBJ1-2, with a weak D call TRBD1 (5 bases). With 0 bases removed from V and 4 bases from J, the gap between germline ends came to 12 bases. The germline V gene has CDR1 SGHVS and CDR2 FNYEAQ. There are 15 residues in the CDR3. The CDR3 nucleotides read TGTGCCAGCAGCTTAGCTCAGGGTGGGGTCTATGGCTACACCTTC. This translates into CASSLAQGGVYGYTF.

The chain combines TRBV7-2 with TRBJ2-5; 15 positions agree with TRBD2. Trimming took 9 bases from V and 5 from J; bases not matched to a gene: 4. This CDR3 region has 14 residues. CDR1 is SGHTA and CDR2 is FQGNSA in the germline V gene. The CDR3 region is CASGLAGGPETQYF. CDR3 DNA sequence: TGTGCCAGTGGACTAGCGGGAGGGCCTGAGACCCAGTACTTC.

The V call is TRBV3-1 (or the pseudogene TRBV3-2), the J call TRBJ2-5; 8 positions agree with TRBD2. Germline loops: CDR1 LGHDT, CDR2 YNNKEL (reference sequence). V gave up 4 bases and J gave up 4 bases; unmatched junction bases: 5. The CDR3 is 14 amino acids. This CDR3 is CASSLAGLLETQYF. The CDR3 DNA follows: TGTGCCAGCAGCCTAGCGGGGTTATTAGAGACCCAGTACTTC.

The chain is built from TRBV2 and TRBJ2-3; maybe TRBD1 (6 bases). Germline loops: CDR1 SNHLY, CDR2 FYNNEI. V was clipped by 1 base and J by 2 bases, with 7 bases between them. This CDR3 is 14 amino acids long. The CDR3 DNA sequence: TGTGCCAGCAGTGAAGGGACAGCCACAGATACGCAGTATTTT. Translating gives CASSEGTATDTQYF.

V is TRBV19 and J is TRBJ1-5; D gene ambiguous. V gave up 5 bases and J gave up 1 base, with 12 bases separating them. In germline, CDR1 is LNHDA, CDR2 SQIVND (reference sequence). The CDR3 is made up of 15 amino acids. The CDR3: CASSFRRESNQPQHF. CDR3 bases: TGTGCCAGTAGTTTTCGACGGGAGAGCAATCAGCCCCAGCATTTT.

V usage is TRBV24-1 and J usage is TRBJ2-1, with 9 bases fitting TRBD2. Germline CDR1 and CDR2: KGHDR and SFDVKD. There are 15 residues in the CDR3. Losses at the gene ends were 9 bases for V and 9 bases for J; bases not matched to a gene: 14. This CDR3 is CATSLSGGRAGEQFF. For the CDR3, the DNA is TGTGCCACCTCTTTAAGTGGCGGGAGGGCCGGTGAGCAGTTCTTC.

The chain employs TRBV5-1 and TRBJ2-2, with unresolved D. Germline assignment: CDR1 SGHRS and CDR2 YFSETQ. The CDR3 length is 14 residues. The germline V and J ends were trimmed by 1 base and 2 bases, with 6 bases remaining between them. The CDR3 loop is CASSLPGNTGELFF. The CDR3 coding sequence is TGCGCCAGCAGCTTGCCGGGTAACACCGGGGAGCTGTTTTTT.

In nucleotides, the CDR3 is TGCGCCAGCAGCCCCTCTAGCGGGTACAATGAGCAGTTCTTC. As protein: CASSPSSGYNEQFF. This chain connects TRBV5-1 to TRBJ2-1; 8 nucleotides align to TRBD2. CDR1 and CDR2 from the germline V gene are SGHRS and YFSETQ. Trimming cost V 4 bases and J 4 bases; bases outside gene matches: 4. The CDR3 has 14 residues.

The CDR3 is CAWSVPGGPHEQYF. In nucleotides, the CDR3 is TGTGCCTGGAGTGTACCGGGAGGGCCCCACGAGCAGTACTTC. The rearrangement uses TRBV30 and TRBJ2-7; 8 bases fit TRBD2. This CDR3 has 14 residues. CDR1 GTSNPN and CDR2 SVGIG come from the germline V gene (reference sequence). Trimming cost V 0 bases and J 5 bases; bases outside gene matches: 6.